The text below deals with one T cell receptor beta chain. Its antigen is as yet unknown. TCR beta VDJ and CDR3 profiles were obtained from a genomic DNA template. TCRdb independently ran MiXCR on the reads; one entry per CDR3 protein. Of a few hundred thousand distinct CDR3 sequences listed, over 60% are singletons. This sample stems from a study of CD8+CD57+ T cells in acquired aplastic anemia. Germline V gene lookup returns CDR1 DFQATT and CDR2 SNEGSKA (reference sequence). With 5 bases removed from V and 10 bases from J, the gap between germline ends came to 26 bases. This CDR3 is 15 amino acids long. Regarding the study as a whole: Shared by patients and controls, nearly 30 CD8+ CDR3s were abundant in patients.

Sequences were obtained from sorted CD4+, CD8+, or CD8+CD57+ T cells (not recorded which) from PBMCs. The sequence derives from a human donor in good health. The rearrangement joins TRBV20-1 to TRBJ2-5; D gene ambiguous. CDR3 DNA sequence: TGCAGTGCTCCCCCCTCGCTAGGGCCCTCGCTTAACCAGTACTTC. Protein: CSAPPSLGPSLNQYF.